The 3 T cell receptor beta chains below come from one sample, sequenced in a study of T-cell memory formation after mild COVID-19. TCRdb re-analysed the 5' RACE reads in MiXCR, keeping a single row per CDR3 protein. The sample lists hundreds of thousands of distinct CDR3 sequences, approximately 15% seen once, with about 22% in the top ten. Source material: PBMCs or a T cell subset sorted from them (not recorded which). Receptors originate from a man aged 18 to 29 who had mild COVID-19 (a few samples of this study predate the infection). Cell type and time point are not known.

Only a few counts were recorded for this clonotype. The chain recombines TRBV7-3 with TRBJ2-3; tentative D call: TRBD2 (7 bases). CDR1 and CDR2 from the germline V gene are SGHTA and FQGTGA. The V end was cut by 2 bases, the J end by 4 bases, with 16 bases between. The CDR3 sequence is 16 residues long. CDR3 protein: CASSLLVGGPPDTQYF. The CDR3, as DNA: TGTGCCAGCAGCTTATTGGTCGGGGGGCCGCCAGATACGCAGTATTTT.

The rearrangement uses TRBV7-2 and TRBJ2-5; D is unresolved. Trimming took off 7 bases at V and 3 bases at J, with 12 bases between the two ends. The CDR3 is 13 residues long. CDR1 and CDR2 (germline): SGHTA, FQGNSA. The CDR3 spells CASTLEWKETQYF. Here the CDR3 DNA reads TGTGCCAGCACCCTAGAGTGGAAAGAGACCCAGTACTTC.

The chain employs TRBV6-2 or TRBV6-3 and TRBJ1-1, with 8 positions matching TRBD1. This CDR3 has 15 residues. Germline V gene lookup returns CDR1 MNHEY and CDR2 SVGEGT. V lost 5 bases to trimming and J lost 1 base; unmatched junction nucleotides: 6. The CDR3 here is CASSKNRGWNTEAFF. CDR3 nucleotide sequence: TGTGCCAGCAGTAAAAACAGGGGGTGGAACACTGAAGCTTTCTTT.